These T cell receptor beta chains were read from a single sample in a study of T cells after yellow fever vaccination. In TCRdb, the 5' RACE reads were re-called with MiXCR into one record per CDR3 protein. The data show roughly 500,000 distinct CDR3 sequences, roughly a fifth seen once. The material was PBMCs, obtained 15 days after the yellow fever booster vaccination. These receptors were obtained from a man in his thirties or forties who received the YFV17D yellow fever vaccine. The CDR3 runs from the conserved cysteine through the conserved F or W. Fields, in order: CDR3 length, clone size, V gene, J gene, D gene, CDR3 protein, CDR3 DNA. The D gene is left open where the match is weak. Not all rows give a size; the values are once, few, many and, for expanded clones, a class.

len: 16; abundance: -; v_gene: TRBV12-3/TRBV12-4; j_gene: TRBJ2-2; d_gene: TRBD2; CDR3aa: CASSSRASGRTGELFF; CDR3nt: TGTGCCAGCAGTTCCCGGGCTAGCGGGAGGACCGGGGAGCTGTTTTTT
len: 16; abundance: -; v_gene: TRBV6-1; j_gene: TRBJ2-7; d_gene: TRBD2; CDR3aa: CASGSPRTSGSYEQYF; CDR3nt: TGTGCCAGCGGGTCCCCCCGGACTAGCGGGAGCTACGAGCAGTACTTC
len: 13; abundance: -; v_gene: TRBV12-3/TRBV12-4; j_gene: TRBJ2-1; d_gene: TRBD2; CDR3aa: CASSQTTSPEQFF; CDR3nt: TGTGCCAGCAGCCAGACGACTAGCCCTGAGCAGTTCTTC
len: 14; abundance: -; v_gene: TRBV20-1; j_gene: TRBJ2-3; d_gene: -; CDR3aa: CSAGDFGRGDTQYF; CDR3nt: TGCAGTGCGGGGGACTTCGGTCGTGGAGATACGCAGTATTTT
len: 12; abundance: -; v_gene: TRBV6-2/TRBV6-3; j_gene: TRBJ2-7; d_gene: -; CDR3aa: CAIARGSYEQYF; CDR3nt: TGTGCCATCGCCAGGGGATCCTACGAGCAGTACTTC
len: 15; abundance: few; v_gene: TRBV5-1; j_gene: TRBJ2-2; d_gene: -; CDR3aa: CASRGTGANTGELFF; CDR3nt: TGCGCCAGCCGGGGTACGGGAGCCAACACCGGGGAGCTGTTTTTT
len: 15; abundance: few; v_gene: TRBV12-3/TRBV12-4; j_gene: TRBJ2-7; d_gene: TRBD1; CDR3aa: CASSRRTGYSYEQYF; CDR3nt: TGTGCCAGCAGTCGTCGGACAGGATATTCCTACGAGCAGTACTTC
len: 15; abundance: -; v_gene: TRBV18; j_gene: TRBJ2-3; d_gene: -; CDR3aa: CASSPVADFTDTQYF; CDR3nt: TGTGCCAGCTCACCAGTAGCGGATTTCACAGATACGCAGTATTTT
len: 16; abundance: few; v_gene: TRBV6-5; j_gene: TRBJ1-1; d_gene: -; CDR3aa: CASSYSRTQMRTEAFF; CDR3nt: TGTGCCAGCAGTTACTCCCGCACACAGATGAGGACTGAAGCTTTCTTT
len: 15; abundance: few; v_gene: TRBV13; j_gene: TRBJ2-5; d_gene: -; CDR3aa: CASSLVREKDETQYF; CDR3nt: TGTGCCAGCAGCTTAGTCCGGGAGAAGGATGAGACCCAGTACTTC
len: 13; abundance: few; v_gene: TRBV20-1; j_gene: TRBJ1-5; d_gene: -; CDR3aa: CSATRRGNQPQHF; CDR3nt: TGCAGTGCTACGAGGAGGGGCAATCAGCCCCAGCATTTT
len: 12; abundance: -; v_gene: TRBV7-9; j_gene: TRBJ1-2; d_gene: -; CDR3aa: CASSFQGPGYTF; CDR3nt: TGTGCCAGCAGCTTTCAGGGGCCCGGCTACACCTTC
len: 15; abundance: few; v_gene: TRBV4-2; j_gene: TRBJ1-1; d_gene: -; CDR3aa: CASSPSSGGNTEAFF; CDR3nt: TGTGCCAGCAGCCCATCGAGCGGGGGGAACACTGAAGCTTTCTTT
len: 14; abundance: -; v_gene: TRBV20-1; j_gene: TRBJ1-5; d_gene: TRBD1; CDR3aa: CSAKQGYSNQPQHF; CDR3nt: TGCAGTGCTAAACAGGGGTATAGCAATCAGCCCCAGCATTTT
len: 12; abundance: -; v_gene: TRBV30; j_gene: TRBJ2-5; d_gene: TRBD1; CDR3aa: CAWNPGGETQYF; CDR3nt: TGTGCCTGGAACCCAGGGGGAGAGACCCAGTACTTC
len: 13; abundance: -; v_gene: TRBV3-1; j_gene: TRBJ2-6; d_gene: -; CDR3aa: CASSPGWANVLTF; CDR3nt: TGTGCCAGCAGCCCGGGGTGGGCCAACGTCCTGACTTTC
len: 15; abundance: few; v_gene: TRBV27; j_gene: TRBJ2-7; d_gene: -; CDR3aa: CASSLSQGYPYEQYF; CDR3nt: TGTGCCAGCAGTTTATCCCAGGGTTACCCCTACGAGCAGTACTTC
len: 14; abundance: -; v_gene: TRBV7-2; j_gene: TRBJ1-2; d_gene: -; CDR3aa: CASSLATWGYGYTF; CDR3nt: TGTGCCAGCAGCTTAGCGACATGGGGCTATGGCTACACCTTC
len: 16; abundance: few; v_gene: TRBV20-1; j_gene: TRBJ2-3; d_gene: TRBD2; CDR3aa: CSAIGTSGRSTDTQYF; CDR3nt: TGCAGTGCTATAGGGACTAGCGGGAGGTCCACAGATACGCAGTATTTT
len: 15; abundance: few; v_gene: TRBV5-6; j_gene: TRBJ2-3; d_gene: -; CDR3aa: CASSLVETRTDTQYF; CDR3nt: TGTGCCAGCAGCTTGGTCGAGACACGCACAGATACGCAGTATTTT
len: 15; abundance: -; v_gene: TRBV5-1; j_gene: TRBJ2-1; d_gene: TRBD2; CDR3aa: CASRAGLAGEDEQFF; CDR3nt: TGCGCCAGCAGGGCCGGACTAGCGGGAGAGGATGAGCAGTTCTTC
len: 14; abundance: few; v_gene: TRBV14; j_gene: TRBJ2-5; d_gene: -; CDR3aa: CASSRWASQETQYF; CDR3nt: TGTGCCAGCAGCCGGTGGGCGAGCCAAGAGACCCAGTACTTC
len: 16; abundance: few; v_gene: TRBV25-1; j_gene: TRBJ2-3; d_gene: TRBD2; CDR3aa: CASSDQKRGFTDTQYF; CDR3nt: TGTGCCAGCAGTGATCAAAAGCGGGGGTTCACAGATACGCAGTATTTT
len: 15; abundance: -; v_gene: TRBV7-2; j_gene: TRBJ2-1; d_gene: -; CDR3aa: CASSLWISSYNEQFF; CDR3nt: TGTGCCAGCAGCCTCTGGATTAGCTCCTACAATGAGCAGTTCTTC
len: 16; abundance: many; v_gene: TRBV5-5; j_gene: TRBJ2-2; d_gene: -; CDR3aa: CASSLETQGVAGELFF; CDR3nt: TGTGCCAGCAGCTTGGAGACCCAGGGAGTTGCCGGGGAGCTGTTTTTT
len: 14; abundance: -; v_gene: TRBV20-1; j_gene: TRBJ1-5; d_gene: -; CDR3aa: CSARDLEGDQPQHF; CDR3nt: TGCAGTGCTAGAGATCTTGAGGGGGATCAGCCCCAGCATTTT
len: 12; abundance: few; v_gene: TRBV29-1; j_gene: TRBJ2-5; d_gene: TRBD2; CDR3aa: CSVEQGGETQYF; CDR3nt: TGCAGCGTTGAACAGGGAGGGGAGACCCAGTACTTC
len: 13; abundance: few; v_gene: TRBV7-7; j_gene: TRBJ2-1; d_gene: TRBD1; CDR3aa: CASSLKGGVEQFF; CDR3nt: TGTGCTAGCAGCTTGAAAGGGGGCGTTGAGCAGTTCTTC
len: 15; abundance: -; v_gene: TRBV1; j_gene: TRBJ1-5; d_gene: -; CDR3aa: CTSSGTGGVDQPQHF; CDR3nt: TGCACCAGCAGCGGGACAGGGGGCGTCGATCAGCCCCAGCATTTT
len: 14; abundance: -; v_gene: TRBV4-3; j_gene: TRBJ2-7; d_gene: -; CDR3aa: CASSELGNSYEQYF; CDR3nt: TGCGCCAGCAGCGAATTAGGGAATTCCTACGAGCAGTACTTC
len: 19; abundance: -; v_gene: TRBV11-2; j_gene: TRBJ2-3; d_gene: TRBD2; CDR3aa: CASSFIRSGSGQGADTQYF; CDR3nt: TGTGCCAGCAGTTTCATCCGGAGCGGGAGTGGCCAAGGGGCAGATACGCAGTATTTT
len: 16; abundance: -; v_gene: TRBV6-2/TRBV6-3; j_gene: TRBJ1-5; d_gene: TRBD1; CDR3aa: CASSPHGQGLNQPQHF; CDR3nt: TGTGCCAGCAGTCCTCACGGACAGGGGCTTAATCAGCCCCAGCATTTT
len: 15; abundance: -; v_gene: TRBV5-1; j_gene: TRBJ2-7; d_gene: TRBD1; CDR3aa: CASSSRQGGGYEQYF; CDR3nt: TGCGCCAGCAGCTCCAGACAGGGTGGAGGCTACGAGCAGTACTTC
len: 16; abundance: -; v_gene: TRBV12-3/TRBV12-4; j_gene: TRBJ2-3; d_gene: TRBD2; CDR3aa: CASSFVRSGRTDTQYF; CDR3nt: TGTGCCAGCAGTTTCGTGCGTAGCGGGAGAACAGATACGCAGTATTTT
len: 16; abundance: few; v_gene: TRBV29-1; j_gene: TRBJ2-1; d_gene: TRBD2; CDR3aa: CSVEGTSGGSYNEQFF; CDR3nt: TGCAGCGTTGAAGGGACTAGCGGGGGGTCCTACAATGAGCAGTTCTTC
len: 12; abundance: -; v_gene: TRBV6-5; j_gene: TRBJ2-7; d_gene: -; CDR3aa: CASSQGRHEQYF; CDR3nt: TGTGCCAGCAGTCAGGGACGCCACGAGCAGTACTTC
len: 15; abundance: -; v_gene: TRBV29-1; j_gene: TRBJ2-2; d_gene: -; CDR3aa: CSVEPLDGVHGELFF; CDR3nt: TGCAGCGTTGAACCGCTTGATGGAGTGCACGGGGAGCTGTTTTTT
len: 15; abundance: few; v_gene: TRBV7-2; j_gene: TRBJ2-3; d_gene: TRBD2; CDR3aa: CASRTPRERTDTQYF; CDR3nt: TGTGCCAGCAGGACCCCGCGGGAGCGGACAGATACGCAGTATTTT
len: 13; abundance: many; v_gene: TRBV27; j_gene: TRBJ2-1; d_gene: TRBD2; CDR3aa: CASRAGGANEQFF; CDR3nt: TGTGCCAGTAGGGCCGGGGGGGCCAATGAGCAGTTCTTC
len: 18; abundance: -; v_gene: TRBV27; j_gene: TRBJ2-6; d_gene: -; CDR3aa: CASSLRWLRGSGANVLTF; CDR3nt: TGTGCCAGCAGTTTGAGGTGGCTAAGGGGATCTGGGGCCAACGTCCTGACTTTC
len: 15; abundance: few; v_gene: TRBV5-1; j_gene: TRBJ2-7; d_gene: TRBD1; CDR3aa: CASSFDGTGVREQYF; CDR3nt: TGCGCCAGCAGCTTCGACGGGACAGGGGTGAGAGAGCAGTACTTC
len: 13; abundance: few; v_gene: TRBV5-5; j_gene: TRBJ1-4; d_gene: -; CDR3aa: CASSPPSYEKLFF; CDR3nt: TGTGCCAGCAGCCCCCCCAGTTATGAAAAACTGTTTTTT
len: 17; abundance: few; v_gene: TRBV5-1; j_gene: TRBJ2-1; d_gene: TRBD1; CDR3aa: CASSSRTGEGTYNEQFF; CDR3nt: TGCGCCAGCAGCTCAAGGACAGGGGAAGGGACCTACAATGAGCAGTTCTTC
len: 15; abundance: few; v_gene: TRBV10-3; j_gene: TRBJ1-1; d_gene: -; CDR3aa: CAISESDRKNTEAFF; CDR3nt: TGTGCCATCAGTGAGTCGGACAGAAAAAACACTGAAGCTTTCTTT
len: 15; abundance: few; v_gene: TRBV4-1; j_gene: TRBJ1-4; d_gene: -; CDR3aa: CASSLGHATNEKLFF; CDR3nt: TGCGCCAGCAGCCTTGGACATGCAACTAATGAAAAACTGTTTTTT
len: 14; abundance: -; v_gene: TRBV3-1; j_gene: TRBJ2-3; d_gene: -; CDR3aa: CASGGPPSTDTQYF; CDR3nt: TGTGCCAGCGGAGGGCCGCCTAGCACAGATACGCAGTATTTT
len: 16; abundance: -; v_gene: TRBV5-6; j_gene: TRBJ1-4; d_gene: TRBD1; CDR3aa: CASSPTGGQGAAKLFF; CDR3nt: TGTGCCAGCAGCCCCACCGGAGGACAGGGGGCGGCAAAACTGTTTTTT
len: 17; abundance: -; v_gene: TRBV20-1; j_gene: TRBJ2-6; d_gene: -; CDR3aa: CSASPGTAPSGANVLTF; CDR3nt: TGCAGTGCCAGTCCCGGGACCGCTCCCTCTGGGGCCAACGTCCTGACTTTC
len: 15; abundance: -; v_gene: TRBV6-1; j_gene: TRBJ2-1; d_gene: -; CDR3aa: CASNRQKNSYNEQFF; CDR3nt: TGTGCCAGCAACCGACAGAAGAACTCCTACAATGAGCAGTTCTTC
len: 12; abundance: -; v_gene: TRBV20-1; j_gene: TRBJ2-7; d_gene: -; CDR3aa: CSARDGEYEQYF; CDR3nt: TGCAGTGCTAGAGATGGGGAGTACGAGCAGTACTTC
len: 14; abundance: -; v_gene: TRBV6-1; j_gene: TRBJ2-5; d_gene: -; CDR3aa: CASGLGARQETQYF; CDR3nt: TGTGCCAGCGGCCTTGGGGCTAGACAAGAGACCCAGTACTTC
len: 16; abundance: -; v_gene: TRBV4-3; j_gene: TRBJ2-7; d_gene: -; CDR3aa: CASSPKVRDYPYEQYF; CDR3nt: TGCGCCAGCAGCCCCAAGGTACGAGACTACCCCTACGAGCAGTACTTC
len: 15; abundance: -; v_gene: TRBV11-2; j_gene: TRBJ2-1; d_gene: -; CDR3aa: CASSDRAGYPDEQFF; CDR3nt: TGTGCCAGCAGCGACAGGGCGGGGTATCCGGATGAGCAGTTCTTC
len: 14; abundance: -; v_gene: TRBV9; j_gene: TRBJ2-3; d_gene: -; CDR3aa: CASSVSASSNTQYF; CDR3nt: TGTGCCAGCAGCGTAAGCGCTAGTTCGAATACGCAGTATTTT
len: 17; abundance: -; v_gene: TRBV7-8; j_gene: TRBJ2-7; d_gene: TRBD2; CDR3aa: CASSLGGLAGSSYEQYF; CDR3nt: TGTGCCAGCAGCTTAGGAGGACTAGCGGGATCCTCCTACGAGCAGTACTTC
len: 15; abundance: -; v_gene: TRBV27; j_gene: TRBJ2-7; d_gene: -; CDR3aa: CASSLVGLSPGEQYF; CDR3nt: TGTGCCAGCAGTTTAGTCGGACTCTCACCGGGGGAGCAGTACTTC
len: 13; abundance: few; v_gene: TRBV7-2; j_gene: TRBJ2-7; d_gene: TRBD2; CDR3aa: CASSISGVYEQYF; CDR3nt: TGTGCCAGCAGTATTAGCGGGGTCTACGAGCAGTACTTC
len: 15; abundance: -; v_gene: TRBV4-3; j_gene: TRBJ2-6; d_gene: -; CDR3aa: CASSQDGSGANVLTF; CDR3nt: TGCGCCAGCAGCCAAGATGGGTCTGGGGCCAACGTCCTGACTTTC
len: 15; abundance: -; v_gene: TRBV7-9; j_gene: TRBJ2-1; d_gene: -; CDR3aa: CASSLNLAIHNEQFF; CDR3nt: TGTGCCAGCAGCTTAAATCTGGCGATCCACAATGAGCAGTTCTTC